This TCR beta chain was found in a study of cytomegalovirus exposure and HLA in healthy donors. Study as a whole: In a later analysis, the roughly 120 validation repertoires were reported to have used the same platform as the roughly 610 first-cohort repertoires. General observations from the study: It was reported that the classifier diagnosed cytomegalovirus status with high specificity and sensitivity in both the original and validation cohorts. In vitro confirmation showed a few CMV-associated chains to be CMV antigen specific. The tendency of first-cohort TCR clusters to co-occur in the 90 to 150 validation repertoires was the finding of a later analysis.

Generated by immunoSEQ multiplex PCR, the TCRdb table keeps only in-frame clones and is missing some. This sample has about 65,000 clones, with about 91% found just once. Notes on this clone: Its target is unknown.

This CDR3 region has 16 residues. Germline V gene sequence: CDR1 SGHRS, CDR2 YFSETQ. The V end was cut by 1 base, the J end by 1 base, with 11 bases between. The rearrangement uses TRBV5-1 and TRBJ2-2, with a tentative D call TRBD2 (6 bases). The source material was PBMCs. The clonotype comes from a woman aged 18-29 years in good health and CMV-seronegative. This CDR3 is CASSLWGAGNTGELFF. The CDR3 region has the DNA TGCGCCAGCAGCTTGTGGGGAGCGGGGAACACCGGGGAGCTGTTTTTT.